This TCR beta chain stems from a study of blood T cell repertoires in COVID-19. Study information: Spain, Italy and the United States supplied samples that represented acute and convalescent COVID-19.

This CDR3 region has 16 residues. CDR1 and CDR2 from the germline V gene are MNHNY and SVGAGI (reference sequence). Trimming shortened V by 5 bases and J by 3 bases, and 19 bases separated the two germline ends. Using immunoSEQ multiplex PCR, the repertoire was profiled, and TCRdb retains in-frame clones only, with some absent. The data hold tens of thousands of clones, with roughly 78% observed a single time. This rearrangement joins TRBV6-6 to TRBJ1-1, with D possibly TRBD1 on 6 matching bases. The sample comprised peripheral blood. This clonotype originated in a man between 60 and 75 years old with active or convalescent COVID-19. The CDR3 sequence is CASSPYRAMGYTEAFF. CDR3 sequence (DNA): TGTGCCAGCAGTCCATACAGGGCGATGGGGTACACTGAAGCTTTCTTT.